The entry that follows covers one T cell receptor (beta chain) sequence. The antigen is not known. The CDR3 covers 14 residues. V lost 2 bases to trimming and J lost 1 base, with 5 bases between them. The germline gives CDR1 MNHEY, CDR2 SVGAGI. Amplification used 60 Vbeta primers and 13 Jbeta primers. Per the authors' pipeline: Among the unique TCR beta chains that a later analysis counted, around 82 million in all, about 12 million were shared. Here immunoSEQ multiplex PCR was the method, and the copy in TCRdb shows in-frame clones only, minus some. The V and J calls and clone size come from that table; D and trimming were worked out from the DNA. Of about 210,000 clones listed, approximately 80% were seen once; the top ten hold roughly a tenth. This entry comes from a study of cytomegalovirus exposure and HLA in healthy donors. General study findings and limits: According to a later analysis, donors in an Asian-associated ancestry cluster reportedly had fewer N-insertions than the approximately 620-donor mean. Some public TCRs appeared in many individuals, while most sequences were rare. Reports indicate that TCR beta sequences accurately predicted the HLA-A and HLA-B alleles of most subjects.

The V call is TRBV6-5, the J call TRBJ2-2; D gene unclear. The source is a woman aged 50 to 65 in good health and CMV-seropositive. The specimen was PBMCs. The CDR3 loop reads CASSYAVNTGELFF. CDR3 nucleotide sequence: TGTGCCAGCAGTTACGCGGTGAACACCGGGGAGCTGTTTTTT.